The 9 T cell receptor beta chains below were found in one sample sequenced in a study of graft-versus-host responses after intestinal transplantation (dated by TCRdb to the early 2020s). Receptors were amplified or captured by the immunoSEQ multiplex PCR assay. Sourced from immuneACCESS, this table was stored by TCRdb with only in-frame sequences that have V and J called. A share of the clones is absent; for the studies checked, an unresolved V gene accounts for under half, and the remainder has no known explanation. Within this sample are 74,000 or so clones, with roughly 90% of them counted one time only. 0.69% of the sample lies in the top ten. The sequencing here drew on PBMCs, taken 98 days after intestinal transplantation. These receptors originate from a human patient who received an intestinal transplant, so some T cells may come from the graft donor.

J is TRBJ2-7 and V is TRBV10-3; TRBD2 aligns across 8 bases. V shed 3 bases and J 3 bases; nucleotides not matched to a gene: 13. CDR3 length: 17 residues. The germline V gene has CDR1 ENHRY and CDR2 SYGVKD. This chain's CDR3 is CAISEGLRTSRYYEQYF. The CDR3 DNA reads TGTGCCATCAGTGAAGGACTGCGGACTAGCAGATACTACGAGCAGTACTTC.

The gene calls are TRBV7-3 and TRBJ2-2; D remains ambiguous. Trimming removed 5 bases from V and 7 bases from J, with 5 bases in between. Germline CDR1 is SGHTA and CDR2 is FQGTGA. CDR3 length: 11 amino acids. The CDR3 coding sequence is TGTGCCAGCAGCCGTGACGGGGAGCTGTTTTTT. It specifies CASSRDGELFF.

The chain has TRBV10-3 and TRBJ2-3; 7 bases match TRBD2. Germline CDR1 ENHRY, CDR2 SYGVKD. With 8 bases clipped from V and 6 bases from J, the junction kept 8 bases outside the gene matches. This CDR3 region has 13 residues. The CDR3 here is CAISFSGGDTQYF. CDR3 in DNA: TGTGCCATCTCCTTTTCCGGGGGGGATACGCAGTATTTT.

This chain uses TRBV5-1 with TRBJ2-7; D gene ambiguous. The CDR3 spans 14 residues. Germline CDR1 is SGHRS and CDR2 is YFSETQ. The V gene lost 1 base and the J gene lost 3 bases, with 11 bases spanning the gap. The CDR3 nucleotides are TGCGCCAGCAGCTTGCCCGGGCCCTTCTACGAGCAGTACTTC. Protein sequence: CASSLPGPFYEQYF.

The rearrangement links TRBV21-1 to TRBJ1-4; the D call in the table, TRBD1, was not verified against the DNA. TRBV21-1 is assigned pseudogene status. CDR3 length: 16 residues. The CDR3 bases are TGTGCCAGCAGCAAAGGCGGGGACAGTCAGAATGAAAAACTGTTTTTT. It specifies CASSKGGDSQNEKLFF.

The J gene is TRBJ2-2, the V gene TRBV11-2; 8 positions match TRBD1. The CDR3 runs to 14 residues. J was trimmed by 9 bases and V by 0 bases; bases with no gene match: 3. Germline CDR1 reads SGHAT; CDR2 reads FQNNGV. CDR3 protein: CASSLEAGGWELFF. The CDR3 nucleotides are TGTGCCAGCAGCTTAGAGGCAGGGGGCTGGGAGCTGTTTTTT.

J is TRBJ1-1 and V is TRBV5-1; TRBD1 matches 9 bases. Germline V lookup: CDR1 SGHRS, CDR2 YFSETQ. The CDR3 extends over 16 amino acids. The J segment lost 3 bases and the V segment lost 0 bases, leaving 6 bases of the junction unmatched. CDR3 residues: CASSLAGTGSDTEAFF. The CDR3 bases are TGCGCCAGCAGCTTGGCCGGGACAGGGAGTGACACTGAAGCTTTCTTT.

This clone was counted a single time. This rearrangement joins TRBV14 to TRBJ2-5; D ambiguous. V lost 4 bases to trimming and J lost 3 bases, with 3 bases between them. The germline CDR1 and CDR2 sequences are SGHDN and FVKESK. The CDR3 has 11 residues. CDR3 DNA sequence: TGTGCCAGCAGCCCAGAAGAGACCCAGTACTTC. Translated, it gives CASSPEETQYF. Looking up the rest from reference TRBV14 and TRBJ2-5 gives the full variable domain: EAGVTQFPSHSVIEKGQTVTLRCDPISGHDNLYWYRRVMGKEIKFLLHFVKESKQDESGMPNNRFLAERTGGTYSTLKVQPAELEDSGVYFCASSPEETQYFGPGTRLLVL.

The chain carries TRBV7-6 and TRBJ2-3, with TRBD2 identical over 10 bases. V lost 4 bases to trimming and J lost 1 base; unmatched junction nucleotides: 5. The CDR3 is made up of 16 amino acids. Germline CDR1 and CDR2: SGHVS and FNYEAQ. The CDR3 region is CASSSSSGRGTDTQYF. The CDR3 bases are TGTGCCAGCAGCTCCTCAAGCGGGAGGGGCACAGATACGCAGTATTTT. Based on the CDR3 plus reference TRBV7-6 and TRBJ2-3, the full variable domain is GAGVSQSPRYKVTKRGQDVALRCDPISGHVSLYWYRQALGQGPEFLTYFNYEAQQDKSGLPNDRFSAERPEGSISTLTIQRTEQRDSAMYRCASSSSSGRGTDTQYFGPGTRLTVL.